This is a list of T cell receptor beta chains from one sample in a study of blood T cell repertoires in COVID-19. Here immunoSEQ multiplex PCR was the method, and the copy in TCRdb shows in-frame clones only, minus some. The sample consists of approximately 130,000 clones, roughly 79% of them appearing once. The material sequenced was peripheral blood. The receptors derive from a human donor in a cohort sampled during active COVID-19. CDR3s leave out the opening cysteine and the closing phenylalanine or tryptophan. The order of the fields is V gene, CDR3 protein.

v_call: TRBV4-2; cdr3_aa: ASSQFMGVRDEAF
v_call: TRBV19; cdr3_aa: ASRLGGQLGDEQY
v_call: TRBV5-1; cdr3_aa: ASSFDRAVYGYT
v_call: TRBV7-9; cdr3_aa: ASSPQYEQY
v_call: TRBV6-5; cdr3_aa: ASSRGSGNTIY
v_call: TRBV5-1; cdr3_aa: ASSPSGTSGGQETQY
v_call: TRBV7-8; cdr3_aa: ASRRGPSYGYT
v_call: TRBV7-8; cdr3_aa: ASSPDRYGYT
v_call: TRBV4-2; cdr3_aa: ASSQGPDRELYTYEQY
v_call: TRBV7-8; cdr3_aa: ASSSELSSYNSPLH
v_call: TRBV4-1; cdr3_aa: ASSRPGQGGSKAF
v_call: TRBV29-1; cdr3_aa: SAAGTGGGNTIY
v_call: TRBV5-1; cdr3_aa: ASSLVGDVGGYT
v_call: TRBV6-6; cdr3_aa: ASSLSVGTDTQY
v_call: TRBV6-5; cdr3_aa: ASRGSLMNTEAF
v_call: TRBV5-4; cdr3_aa: ASSPGQEQEKLF
v_call: TRBV2; cdr3_aa: ASREENRSYEQY
v_call: TRBV25-1; cdr3_aa: ASRGQEPSYEQY
v_call: TRBV30; cdr3_aa: AWSVRRGPGNTIY
v_call: TRBV28; cdr3_aa: ASSLTGVQETQY
v_call: TRBV14; cdr3_aa: ASSQAAVYGEKLF
v_call: TRBV3-1/TRBV3-2; cdr3_aa: ASSGQGTYEQY
v_call: TRBV6-5; cdr3_aa: ASSYSDTYNSPLH
v_call: TRBV28; cdr3_aa: ASSPGTVSNYGYT
v_call: TRBV2; cdr3_aa: ASSGDGPSYGYT
v_call: TRBV2; cdr3_aa: ASRDTGSSQPQH
v_call: TRBV30; cdr3_aa: AWSGTSGGVGNEQF
v_call: TRBV12-3/TRBV12-4; cdr3_aa: ASSLGVYNEQF
v_call: TRBV6-4; cdr3_aa: ASSEGRGSYNEQF
v_call: TRBV5-1; cdr3_aa: ASSFRGNEKTQY
v_call: TRBV2; cdr3_aa: ASSSPDRPGNTIY
v_call: TRBV7-9; cdr3_aa: ASSLAGRYEQY
v_call: TRBV9; cdr3_aa: ASTRGTGGTNYGYT
v_call: TRBV6-2/TRBV6-3; cdr3_aa: ASSYLAGRDEQY
v_call: TRBV5-1; cdr3_aa: ASSRTSGGTGELF
v_call: TRBV7-2; cdr3_aa: ASSLRLDTHSGNTIY
v_call: TRBV18; cdr3_aa: ASSPDTSYEQY
v_call: TRBV3-1/TRBV3-2; cdr3_aa: ASSQSLTSGVLGEQY
v_call: TRBV4-1; cdr3_aa: ASSRGQGNTEAF
v_call: TRBV5-5; cdr3_aa: ASSHRDTVSGSVGRETQY
v_call: TRBV5-6; cdr3_aa: ASSLEESTIY
v_call: TRBV5-1; cdr3_aa: ASIPTASNTGELF
v_call: TRBV5-8; cdr3_aa: ASSLQGIRTEAF
v_call: TRBV10-1; cdr3_aa: ASSDTAGDQPQH
v_call: TRBV3-1/TRBV3-2; cdr3_aa: ASSKPGTGGTYEQY
v_call: TRBV16; cdr3_aa: ASSTSSTGPLTYF
v_call: TRBV7-9; cdr3_aa: ASSLGLADNEQF